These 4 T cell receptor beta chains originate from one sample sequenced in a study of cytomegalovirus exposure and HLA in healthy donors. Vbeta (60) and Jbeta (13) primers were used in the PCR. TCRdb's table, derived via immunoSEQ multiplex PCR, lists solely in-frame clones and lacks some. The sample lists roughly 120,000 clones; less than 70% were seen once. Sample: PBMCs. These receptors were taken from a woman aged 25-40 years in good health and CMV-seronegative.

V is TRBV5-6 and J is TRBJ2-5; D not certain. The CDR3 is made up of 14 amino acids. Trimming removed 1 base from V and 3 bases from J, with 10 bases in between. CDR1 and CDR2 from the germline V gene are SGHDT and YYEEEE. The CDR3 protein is CASSLLAAEETQYF. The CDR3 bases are TGTGCCAGCAGCTTGTTAGCCGCGGAAGAGACCCAGTACTTC.

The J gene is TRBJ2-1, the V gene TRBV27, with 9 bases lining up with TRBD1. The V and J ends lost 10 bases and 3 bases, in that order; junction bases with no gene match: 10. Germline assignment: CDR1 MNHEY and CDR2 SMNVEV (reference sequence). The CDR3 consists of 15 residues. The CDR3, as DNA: TGTGCCACCACCCCAAGACAGGGGGGCTACAATGAGCAGTTCTTC. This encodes CATTPRQGGYNEQFF.

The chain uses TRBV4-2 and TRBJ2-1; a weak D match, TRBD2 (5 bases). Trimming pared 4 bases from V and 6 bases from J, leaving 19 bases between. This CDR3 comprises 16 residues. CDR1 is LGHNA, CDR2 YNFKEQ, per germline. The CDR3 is CASSPTRGLASNEQFF. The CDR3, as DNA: TGTGCCAGCAGCCCTACCCGAGGTCTAGCCAGCAATGAGCAGTTCTTC.

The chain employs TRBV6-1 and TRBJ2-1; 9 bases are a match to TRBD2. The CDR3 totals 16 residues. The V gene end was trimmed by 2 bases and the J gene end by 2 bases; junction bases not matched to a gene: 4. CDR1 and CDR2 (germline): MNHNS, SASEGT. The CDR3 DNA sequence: TGTGCCAGCAGTGAACAGACTAGCGGAACCTACAATGAGCAGTTCTTC. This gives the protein CASSEQTSGTYNEQFF.